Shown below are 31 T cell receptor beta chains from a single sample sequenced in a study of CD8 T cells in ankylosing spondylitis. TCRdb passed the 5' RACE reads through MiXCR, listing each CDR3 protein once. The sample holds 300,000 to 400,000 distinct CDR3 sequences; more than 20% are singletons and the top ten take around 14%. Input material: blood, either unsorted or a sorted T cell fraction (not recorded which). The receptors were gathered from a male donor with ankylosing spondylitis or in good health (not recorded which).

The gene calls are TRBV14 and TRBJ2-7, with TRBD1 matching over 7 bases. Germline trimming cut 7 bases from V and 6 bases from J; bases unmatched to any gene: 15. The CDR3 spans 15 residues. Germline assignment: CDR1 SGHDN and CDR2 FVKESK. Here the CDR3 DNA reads TGTGCCAGCACCCTAACCTCGGGACAGCAGTCCGAGCAGTACTTC. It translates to CASTLTSGQQSEQYF.

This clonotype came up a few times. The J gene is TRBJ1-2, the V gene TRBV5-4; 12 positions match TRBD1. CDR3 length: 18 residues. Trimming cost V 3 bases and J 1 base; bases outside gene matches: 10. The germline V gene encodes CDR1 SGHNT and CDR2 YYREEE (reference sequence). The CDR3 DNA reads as TGTGCCAGCAGCTGGGGGACAGGGGGCGATCTTGGTAACTATGGCTACACCTTC. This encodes CASSWGTGGDLGNYGYTF.

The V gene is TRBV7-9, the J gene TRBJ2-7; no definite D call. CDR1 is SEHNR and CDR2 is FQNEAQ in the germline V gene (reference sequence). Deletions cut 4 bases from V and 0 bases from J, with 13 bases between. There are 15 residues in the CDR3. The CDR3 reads CASSSPTRSSYEQYF. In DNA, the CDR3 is TGTGCCAGCAGCTCTCCGACGCGGAGCTCCTACGAGCAGTACTTC.

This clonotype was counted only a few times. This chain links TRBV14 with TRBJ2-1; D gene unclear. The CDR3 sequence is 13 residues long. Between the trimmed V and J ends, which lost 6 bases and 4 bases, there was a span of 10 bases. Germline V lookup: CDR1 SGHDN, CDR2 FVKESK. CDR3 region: CASRGLLYNEQFF. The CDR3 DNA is TGTGCCAGCAGAGGTCTGTTATACAATGAGCAGTTCTTC.

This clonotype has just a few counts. The CDR3 region is CASSRGDNSYNSPLHF. In DNA, the CDR3 is TGCGCCAGCAGCCGGGGAGACAACTCCTATAATTCACCCCTCCACTTT. This chain uses TRBV4-1 with TRBJ1-6; D not certain. Trimming took 4 bases from V and 0 from J, leaving 10 bases between them. The CDR3 is made up of 16 amino acids. In germline, CDR1 is MGHRA, CDR2 YSYEKL.

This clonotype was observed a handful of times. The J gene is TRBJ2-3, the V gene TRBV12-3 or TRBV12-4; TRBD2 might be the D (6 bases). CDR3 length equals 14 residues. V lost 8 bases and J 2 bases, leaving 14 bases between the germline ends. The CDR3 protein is CASRTGDFTDTQYF. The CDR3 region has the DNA TGTGCCAGCCGGACGGGGGACTTCACAGATACGCAGTATTTT.

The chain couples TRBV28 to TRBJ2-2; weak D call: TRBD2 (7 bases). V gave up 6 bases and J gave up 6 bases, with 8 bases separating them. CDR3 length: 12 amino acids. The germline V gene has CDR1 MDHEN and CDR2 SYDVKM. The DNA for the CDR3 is TGTGCCAGCAGGGGGGGGCCCGGGGAGCTGTTTTTT. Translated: CASRGGPGELFF.

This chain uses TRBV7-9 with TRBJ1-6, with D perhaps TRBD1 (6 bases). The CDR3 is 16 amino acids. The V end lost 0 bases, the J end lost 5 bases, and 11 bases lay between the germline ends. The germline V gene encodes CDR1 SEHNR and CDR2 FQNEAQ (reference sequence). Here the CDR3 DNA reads TGTGCCAGCAGCTTAGCTCCGGGGGCAGATAATTCACCCCTCCACTTT. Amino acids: CASSLAPGADNSPLHF.

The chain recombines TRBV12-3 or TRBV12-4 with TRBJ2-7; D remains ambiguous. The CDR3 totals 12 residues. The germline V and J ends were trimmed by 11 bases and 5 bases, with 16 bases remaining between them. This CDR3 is CAPPKVGDEQYF. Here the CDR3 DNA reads TGTGCCCCCCCCAAGGTGGGCGACGAGCAGTACTTC.

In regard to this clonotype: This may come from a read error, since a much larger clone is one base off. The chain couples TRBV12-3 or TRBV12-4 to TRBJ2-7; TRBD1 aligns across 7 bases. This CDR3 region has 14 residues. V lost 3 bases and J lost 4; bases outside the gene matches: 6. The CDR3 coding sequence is TGTGCCAGCAGTTTTGGACAGGCGGCTTACGAGCAGTACTTC. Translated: CASSFGQAAYEQYF.

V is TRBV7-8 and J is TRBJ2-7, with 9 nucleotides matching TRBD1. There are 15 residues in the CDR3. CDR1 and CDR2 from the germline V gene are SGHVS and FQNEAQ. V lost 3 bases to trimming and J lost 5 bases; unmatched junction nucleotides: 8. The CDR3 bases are TGTGCCAGCAGCTTGGGACAGGGCCTTCATGACGAGCAGTACTTC. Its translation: CASSLGQGLHDEQYF.

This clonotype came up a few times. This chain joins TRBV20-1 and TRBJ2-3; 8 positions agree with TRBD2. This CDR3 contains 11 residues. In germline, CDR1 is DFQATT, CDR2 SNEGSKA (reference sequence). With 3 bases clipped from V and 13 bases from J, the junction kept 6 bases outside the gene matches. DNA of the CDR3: TGCAGTGCTAGGGATAGCGGGGCAGAGTATTTT. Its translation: CSARDSGAEYF.

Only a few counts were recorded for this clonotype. The chain's CDR3 is CASSLLGARNNEQFF. The CDR3 nucleotides are TGTGCCAGCAGCTTATTGGGGGCCCGGAACAATGAGCAGTTCTTC. The chain combines TRBV11-2 with TRBJ2-1; possible D gene TRBD1, 6 bases. The CDR3 has 15 amino acids. Trimming stripped 2 bases from V and 5 bases from J, with 13 bases between. The germline CDR1 and CDR2 sequences are SGHAT and FQNNGV.

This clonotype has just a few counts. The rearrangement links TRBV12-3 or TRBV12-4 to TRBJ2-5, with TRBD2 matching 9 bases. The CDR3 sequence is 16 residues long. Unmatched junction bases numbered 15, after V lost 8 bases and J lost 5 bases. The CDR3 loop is CASANKAGGQRETQYF. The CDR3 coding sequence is TGTGCCAGCGCGAACAAAGCGGGGGGCCAGCGCGAGACCCAGTACTTC.

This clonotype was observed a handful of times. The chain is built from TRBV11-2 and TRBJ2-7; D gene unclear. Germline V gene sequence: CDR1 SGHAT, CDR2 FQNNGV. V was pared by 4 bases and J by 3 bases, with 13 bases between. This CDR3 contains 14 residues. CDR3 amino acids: CASSSGRGNYEQYF. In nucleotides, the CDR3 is TGTGCCAGCAGCTCCGGCCGAGGAAACTACGAGCAGTACTTC.

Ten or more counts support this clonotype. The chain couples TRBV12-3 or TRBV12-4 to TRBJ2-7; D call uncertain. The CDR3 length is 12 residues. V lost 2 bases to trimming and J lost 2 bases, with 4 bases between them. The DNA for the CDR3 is TGTGCCAGCAGTTTAATACCCTACGAGCAGTACTTC. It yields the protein CASSLIPYEQYF.

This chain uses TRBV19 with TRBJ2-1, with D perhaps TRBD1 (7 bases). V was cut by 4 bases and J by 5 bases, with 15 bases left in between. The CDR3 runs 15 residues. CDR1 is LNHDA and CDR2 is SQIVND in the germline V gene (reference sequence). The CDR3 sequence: CASSTNRGLNNEQFF. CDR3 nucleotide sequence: TGTGCCAGTAGTACCAACAGGGGACTTAACAATGAGCAGTTCTTC.

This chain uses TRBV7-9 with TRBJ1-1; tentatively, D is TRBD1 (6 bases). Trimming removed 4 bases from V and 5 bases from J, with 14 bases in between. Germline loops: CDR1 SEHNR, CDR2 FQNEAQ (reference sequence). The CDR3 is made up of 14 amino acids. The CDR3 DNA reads TGTGCCAGCAGCTCTACAGGGAAAGGGACTGAAGCTTTCTTT. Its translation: CASSSTGKGTEAFF.

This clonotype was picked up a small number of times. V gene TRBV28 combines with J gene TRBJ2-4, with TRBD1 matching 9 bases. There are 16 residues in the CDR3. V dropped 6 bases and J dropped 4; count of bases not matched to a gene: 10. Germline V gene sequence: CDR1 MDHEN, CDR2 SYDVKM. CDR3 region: CASSPSLDRGKNIQYF. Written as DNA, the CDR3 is TGTGCCAGCAGCCCAAGCCTCGACAGGGGGAAAAACATTCAGTACTTC. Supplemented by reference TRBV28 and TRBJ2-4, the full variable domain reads DVKVTQSSRYLVKRTGEKVFLECVQDMDHENMFWYRQDPGLGLRLIYFSYDVKMKEKGDIPEGYSVSREKKERFSLILESASTNQTSMYLCASSPSLDRGKNIQYFGAGTRLSVL.

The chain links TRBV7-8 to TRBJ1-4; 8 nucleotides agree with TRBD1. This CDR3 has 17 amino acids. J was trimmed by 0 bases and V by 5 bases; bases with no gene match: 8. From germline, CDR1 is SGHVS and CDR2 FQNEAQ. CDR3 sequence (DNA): TGTGCCAGCAGCCCCAGGTCGACAGGGGCAACTAATGAAAAACTGTTTTTT. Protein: CASSPRSTGATNEKLFF. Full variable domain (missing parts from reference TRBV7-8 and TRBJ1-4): GAGVSQSPRYKVAKRGQDVALRCDPISGHVSLFWYQQALGQGPEFLTYFQNEAQLDKSGLPSDRFFAERPEGSVSTLKIQRTQQEDSAVYLCASSPRSTGATNEKLFFGSGTQLSVL.

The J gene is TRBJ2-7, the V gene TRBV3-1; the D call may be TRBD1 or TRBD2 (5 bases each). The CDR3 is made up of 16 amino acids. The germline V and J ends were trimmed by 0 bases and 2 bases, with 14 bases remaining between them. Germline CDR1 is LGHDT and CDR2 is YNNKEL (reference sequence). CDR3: CASSQDPTGLTYEQYF. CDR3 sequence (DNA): TGTGCCAGCAGCCAAGACCCAACGGGGCTCACCTACGAGCAGTACTTC.

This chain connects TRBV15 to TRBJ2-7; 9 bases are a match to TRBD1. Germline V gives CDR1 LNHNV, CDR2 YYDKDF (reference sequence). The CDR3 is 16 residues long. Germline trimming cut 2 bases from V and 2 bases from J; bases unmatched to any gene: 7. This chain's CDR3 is CATSRLSGTGPYEQYF. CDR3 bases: TGTGCCACCAGCAGACTGAGCGGGACAGGGCCCTACGAGCAGTACTTC.

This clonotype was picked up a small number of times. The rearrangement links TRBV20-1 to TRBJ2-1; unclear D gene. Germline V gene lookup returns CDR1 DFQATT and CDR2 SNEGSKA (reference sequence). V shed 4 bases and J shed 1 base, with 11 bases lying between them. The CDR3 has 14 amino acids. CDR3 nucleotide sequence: TGCAGTGCTAAAGCTCAGGAGTCCTACAATGAGCAGTTCTTC. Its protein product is CSAKAQESYNEQFF.

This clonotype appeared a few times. In nucleotides, the CDR3 is TGTGCCAGCAGTTTACAAGGGGGCGCCGATGGCTACACCTTC. As protein: CASSLQGGADGYTF. The gene calls are TRBV27 and TRBJ1-2; 7 bases line up with TRBD1. Germline CDR1 MNHEY, CDR2 SMNVEV (reference sequence). With 2 bases clipped from V and 6 bases from J, the junction kept 6 bases outside the gene matches. The CDR3 length is 14 residues.

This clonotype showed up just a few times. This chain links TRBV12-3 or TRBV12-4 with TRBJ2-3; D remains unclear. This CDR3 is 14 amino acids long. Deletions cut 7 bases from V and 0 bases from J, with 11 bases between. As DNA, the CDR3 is TGTGCCAGCACCCCTTTAACTAGCACAGATACGCAGTATTTT. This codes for CASTPLTSTDTQYF.

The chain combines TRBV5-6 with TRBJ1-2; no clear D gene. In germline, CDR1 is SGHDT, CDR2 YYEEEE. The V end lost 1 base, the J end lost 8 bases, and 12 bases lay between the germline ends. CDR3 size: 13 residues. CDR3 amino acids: CASSLSGEYGYTF. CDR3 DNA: TGTGCCAGCAGCTTGTCAGGAGAATACGGCTACACCTTC.

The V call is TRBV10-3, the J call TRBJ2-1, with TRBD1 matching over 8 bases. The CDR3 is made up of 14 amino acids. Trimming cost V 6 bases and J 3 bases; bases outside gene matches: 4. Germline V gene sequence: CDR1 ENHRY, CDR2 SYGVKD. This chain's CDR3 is CAIRRGQDYNEQFF. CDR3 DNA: TGTGCCATCAGAAGGGGACAGGACTACAATGAGCAGTTCTTC.

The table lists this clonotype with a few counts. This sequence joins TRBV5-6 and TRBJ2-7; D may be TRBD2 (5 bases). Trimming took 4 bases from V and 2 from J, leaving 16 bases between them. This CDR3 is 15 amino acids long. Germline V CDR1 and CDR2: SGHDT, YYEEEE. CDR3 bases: TGTGCCAGCAGCCAGCCTTCCGGGATACCCTACGAGCAGTACTTC. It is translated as CASSQPSGIPYEQYF. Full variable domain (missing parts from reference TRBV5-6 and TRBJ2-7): DAGVTQSPTHLIKTRGQQVTLRCSPKSGHDTVSWYQQALGQGPQFIFQYYEEEERQRGNFPDRFSGHQFPNYSSELNVNALLLGDSALYLCASSQPSGIPYEQYFGPGTRLTVT.

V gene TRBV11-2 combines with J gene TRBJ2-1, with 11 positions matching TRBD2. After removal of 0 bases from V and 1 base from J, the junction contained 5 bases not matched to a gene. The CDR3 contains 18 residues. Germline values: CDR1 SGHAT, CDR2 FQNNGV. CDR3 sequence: CASSLDWASGGSYNEQFF. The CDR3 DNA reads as TGTGCCAGCAGCTTAGATTGGGCTAGCGGGGGGTCCTACAATGAGCAGTTCTTC.

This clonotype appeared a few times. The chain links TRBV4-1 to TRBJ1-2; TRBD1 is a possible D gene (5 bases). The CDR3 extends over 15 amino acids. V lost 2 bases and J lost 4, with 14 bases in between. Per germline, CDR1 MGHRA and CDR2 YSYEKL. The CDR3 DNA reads TGCGCCAGCAGCCAACTTGACAGCCTTTTCTATGGCTACACCTTC. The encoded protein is CASSQLDSLFYGYTF.

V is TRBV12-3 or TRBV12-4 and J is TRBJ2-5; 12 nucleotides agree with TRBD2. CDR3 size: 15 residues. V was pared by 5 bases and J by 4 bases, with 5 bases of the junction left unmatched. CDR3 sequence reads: CASSPTSGGVETQYF. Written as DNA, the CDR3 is TGTGCCAGCAGTCCGACTAGCGGGGGAGTAGAGACCCAGTACTTC.